The 20 T cell receptor beta chains below all came from one sample that was sequenced in a study of PD-1 blockade in classical Hodgkin lymphoma. There was relapse after autologous stem cell transplantation in every patient, and there was variation in brentuximab vedotin exposure. The repertoire was sequenced with immunoSEQ multiplex PCR; TCRdb's copy has only in-frame clones and lacks some. In the table there are 15,000 to 20,000 clones, about 81% of which are singletons. The sequenced sample was peripheral blood mononuclear cells (PBMCs), obtained at baseline. The receptors were sampled from a human donor with classical Hodgkin lymphoma.

The V gene is TRBV5-1, the J gene TRBJ2-3; 8 bases align to TRBD2. With 3 bases clipped from V and 0 bases from J, the junction kept 3 bases outside the gene matches. CDR3 size: 15 residues. Germline V gene data show CDR1 as SGHRS and CDR2 as YFSETQ. The CDR3 coding sequence is TGCGCCAGCAGCTGGGCGGGGGGAAGCACAGATACGCAGTATTTT. It specifies CASSWAGGSTDTQYF.

This rearrangement joins TRBV6-1 to TRBJ1-1; D is possibly TRBD1 (5 bases). The CDR3 covers 14 residues. V lost 6 bases to trimming and J lost 0 bases, with 11 bases between them. Per the germline V gene, CDR1 is MNHNS and CDR2 is SASEGT. The CDR3 sequence: CASRDIRVNTEAFF. CDR3 sequence (DNA): TGTGCCAGCAGGGACATAAGGGTGAACACTGAAGCTTTCTTT.

In this sample, this clone turned up once. The chain recombines TRBV5-1 with TRBJ2-7; unclear D gene. V was shortened by 0 bases and J by 3 bases, with 7 bases between the two germline ends. The CDR3 length is 13 residues. Germline CDR1 SGHRS, CDR2 YFSETQ. CDR3 DNA: TGCGCCAGCAGCTTGGCCACAAACTACGAGCAGTACTTC. This translates into CASSLATNYEQYF. Looking up the rest from reference TRBV5-1 and TRBJ2-7 gives the full variable domain: KAGVTQTPRYLIKTRGQQVTLSCSPISGHRSVSWYQQTPGQGLQFLFEYFSETQRNKGNFPGRFSGRQFSNSRSEMNVSTLELGDSALYLCASSLATNYEQYFGPGTRLTVT.

In its sample, this clone was seen a few times. The chain has TRBV29-1 and TRBJ2-5; the D gene is possibly TRBD2 (6 bases). This CDR3 is 13 amino acids long. Germline lookup yields CDR1 SQVTM and CDR2 ANQGSEA. Trimming took 6 bases from V and 4 from J, leaving 15 bases between them. CDR3 residues: CSVPFEGLETQYF. Written as DNA, the CDR3 is TGCAGCGTCCCTTTTGAGGGACTAGAGACCCAGTACTTC.

This chain joins TRBV6-6 and TRBJ2-7, with 10 bases fitting TRBD1. CDR1 and CDR2 (germline): MNHNY, SVGAGI (reference sequence). V trimming: 2 bases; J trimming: 6 bases; junction bases outside the gene matches: 1. The CDR3 sequence is 13 residues long. The CDR3 region has the DNA TGTGCCAGCAGTTACGGGACAGGGGTCGAGCAGTACTTC. Protein: CASSYGTGVEQYF.

This rearrangement joins TRBV4-2 to TRBJ2-1; 14 nucleotides match TRBD2. CDR3 length equals 18 residues. V shed 4 bases and J 8 bases; nucleotides not matched to a gene: 13. The germline V gene encodes CDR1 LGHNA and CDR2 YNFKEQ. CDR3 residues: CASSPPLTGTSGSDEQFF. In DNA form, the CDR3 reads TGTGCCAGCAGCCCCCCTCTCACCGGGACTAGCGGGAGCGATGAGCAGTTCTTC.

This clone was detected only once. V usage is TRBV5-8 and J usage is TRBJ1-1; no clear D gene. There are 13 residues in the CDR3. V was cut by 3 bases and J by 1 base, with 7 bases left in between. The V gene's germline CDR1 is SGHTS and CDR2 YDEGEE. The CDR3 spells CASSWRENTEAFF. CDR3 coding DNA: TGTGCCAGCAGCTGGAGGGAGAACACTGAAGCTTTCTTT.

This sequence joins TRBV11-3 and TRBJ2-5, with D tentatively TRBD1 or TRBD2 (5 bases each). The CDR3 totals 13 residues. Germline V CDR1 and CDR2: SGHNT, YENEEA. V was cut by 1 base and J by 2 bases, with 5 bases left in between. The CDR3 bases are TGTGCCAGCAGCTTAGGGGGGCAAGAGACCCAGTACTTC. Translated: CASSLGGQETQYF.

This chain joins TRBV28 and TRBJ2-5; TRBD2 matches at 7 bases. The CDR3 contains 14 residues. The junction had 5 bases not matched to a gene; V was cut back by 7 bases and J by 0 bases. Germline assignment: CDR1 MDHEN and CDR2 SYDVKM. The CDR3 DNA sequence: TGTGCCAGCAAACCAGCGGGGTACCAAGAGACCCAGTACTTC. The encoded protein is CASKPAGYQETQYF.

This chain links TRBV29-1 with TRBJ1-1; 9 nucleotides align to TRBD1. The germline V gene encodes CDR1 SQVTM and CDR2 ANQGSEA. The V and J ends lost 8 bases and 5 bases, in that order; junction bases with no gene match: 9. There are 13 residues in the CDR3. The CDR3 DNA is TGCAGCTTGGGACAGGGAGGACGGACTGAAGCTTTCTTT. Translation gives CSLGQGGRTEAFF. Complete variable domain (other parts from reference TRBV29-1 and TRBJ1-1): SAVISQKPSRDICQRGTSLTIQCQVDSQVTMMFWYRQQPGQSLTLIATANQGSEATYESGFVIDKFPISRPNLTFSTLTVSNMSPEDSSIYLCSLGQGGRTEAFFGQGTRLTVV.

V is TRBV7-8 and J is TRBJ1-6; D is possibly TRBD1 (6 bases). Germline V lookup: CDR1 SGHVS, CDR2 FQNEAQ. V gave up 6 bases and J gave up 8 bases, with 17 bases separating them. This CDR3 has 15 amino acids. CDR3 loop: CASSFSTGSDSPLHF. CDR3 nucleotides: TGTGCCAGCAGTTTTAGTACAGGGTCGGATTCACCCCTCCACTTT. Filled out from reference TRBV7-8 and TRBJ1-6, the complete variable domain reads GAGVSQSPRYKVAKRGQDVALRCDPISGHVSLFWYQQALGQGPEFLTYFQNEAQLDKSGLPSDRFFAERPEGSVSTLKIQRTQQEDSAVYLCASSFSTGSDSPLHFGNGTRLTVT.

The chain joins TRBV19 to TRBJ2-1, with 9 bases matching TRBD2. From germline, CDR1 is LNHDA and CDR2 SQIVND (reference sequence). The length of the CDR3 is 16 residues. The V gene end was trimmed by 6 bases and the J gene end by 1 base; junction bases not matched to a gene: 7. CDR3 bases: TGTGCCAGTAGCTTAGCGGGAGCCGTTTCCTACAATGAGCAGTTCTTC. This codes for CASSLAGAVSYNEQFF.

V and J are TRBV30 and TRBJ2-3, with a tentative D call TRBD1 (5 bases). Trimming took off 2 bases at V and 5 bases at J, with 14 bases between the two ends. This CDR3 region has 14 residues. Germline V CDR1 and CDR2: GTSNPN, SVGIG (reference sequence). The CDR3 DNA reads TGTGCCTGGAGTCCGACTCTAGGGGTAGATACGCAGTATTTT. Translating it yields CAWSPTLGVDTQYF.

The chain combines TRBV5-4 with TRBJ2-7; D gene ambiguous. Germline assignment: CDR1 SGHNT and CDR2 YYREEE (reference sequence). V was shortened by 3 bases and J by 0 bases, with 4 bases between the two germline ends. The CDR3 extends over 12 amino acids. The CDR3 loop is CASSWSSYEQYF. CDR3 DNA: TGTGCCAGCAGCTGGTCCTCCTACGAGCAGTACTTC.

This chain links TRBV7-6 with TRBJ2-6; D call uncertain. Trimming took off 1 base at V and 2 bases at J, with 6 bases between the two ends. The germline V gene has CDR1 SGHVS and CDR2 FNYEAQ. This CDR3 is 15 amino acids long. CDR3 bases: TGTGCCAGCAGCTTAGGAGGCACTGGGGCCAACGTCCTGACTTTC. This codes for CASSLGGTGANVLTF.

The chain employs TRBV5-6 and TRBJ1-2, with D possibly TRBD1 on 6 matching bases. The V gene's germline CDR1 is SGHDT and CDR2 YYEEEE. The CDR3 sequence is 14 residues long. Trimming removed 4 bases from V and 2 bases from J, with 12 bases in between. The CDR3 region has the DNA TGTGCCAGCAGCCTCAACGGGGGCAACTATGGCTACACCTTC. This translates into CASSLNGGNYGYTF.

This sequence joins TRBV19 and TRBJ2-1, with no clear D. This CDR3 region has 14 residues. Between the trimmed V and J ends, which lost 5 bases and 9 bases, there was a span of 17 bases. The germline V gene has CDR1 LNHDA and CDR2 SQIVND (reference sequence). The CDR3 is CASSEELPGGEQFF. The CDR3, as DNA: TGTGCCAGTAGTGAGGAGCTGCCGGGCGGTGAGCAGTTCTTC.

The chain uses TRBV7-8 and TRBJ2-7, with 15 bases that match TRBD2. The CDR3 is 15 residues long. V shed 4 bases and J 6 bases; nucleotides not matched to a gene: 4. Germline CDR1 SGHVS, CDR2 FQNEAQ. The chain's CDR3 is CASSSRTSGRGEQYF. CDR3 DNA: TGTGCCAGCAGCTCCCGGACTAGCGGGAGGGGCGAGCAGTACTTC. Based on the CDR3 plus reference TRBV7-8 and TRBJ2-7, the full variable domain is GAGVSQSPRYKVAKRGQDVALRCDPISGHVSLFWYQQALGQGPEFLTYFQNEAQLDKSGLPSDRFFAERPEGSVSTLKIQRTQQEDSAVYLCASSSRTSGRGEQYFGPGTRLTVT.

The chain has TRBV19 and TRBJ2-1, with D possibly TRBD2 on 6 matching bases. The germline CDR1 and CDR2 sequences are LNHDA and SQIVND (reference sequence). The CDR3 runs to 12 residues. The V end lost 6 bases, the J end lost 9 bases, and 12 bases lay between the germline ends. CDR3 sequence reads: CASRSIGGEQFF. Here the CDR3 DNA reads TGTGCCAGTAGGTCCATCGGGGGTGAGCAGTTCTTC.

The chain is built from TRBV27 and TRBJ2-6; D perhaps matches TRBD1 (6 bases). This CDR3 spans 17 amino acids. Deletions cut 0 bases from V and 4 bases from J, with 13 bases between. In germline, CDR1 is MNHEY, CDR2 SMNVEV (reference sequence). The CDR3 loop reads CASSLSPRGIGANVLTF. The CDR3 coding sequence is TGTGCCAGCAGTTTATCGCCGAGGGGGATCGGGGCCAACGTCCTGACTTTC.